A single sample gave rise to the 17 T cell receptor beta chains below, sequenced in a study of human T cells and chemical hapten exposure. In TCRdb, the RACE reads were re-called with MiXCR into one record per CDR3 protein. The table has 80,000 or so distinct CDR3 sequences, around 11% seen once; the top ten hold approximately 4%. As to time point: patch test 1, 2 weeks after DPC sensitization. Treatment meaning: therapeutic diphenylcyclopropenone sensitization with weekly scalp DPC. Sample: whole blood, taken in connection with sensitization to the hapten diphenylcyclopropenone (DPC). The source is a woman aged 45 to 65 with alopecia areata. Some clones in this sample may be carry-over from other donors' samples.

This sequence joins TRBV10-1 and TRBJ2-1, with D uncertain. The ends were cut back, 4 bases at V and 5 bases at J, with 3 bases in the middle. CDR3 length: 11 amino acids. In germline, CDR1 is WNHNN, CDR2 SYGVQD (reference sequence). The DNA for the CDR3 is TGCGCCAGCAGTGTAAACAATGAGCAGTTCTTC. This translates into CASSVNNEQFF.

This clonotype has a handful of counts. This sequence joins TRBV7-9 and TRBJ2-5; TRBD1 aligns across 9 bases. V lost 5 bases, J lost 5 bases, and 9 bases stayed unmatched. This CDR3 contains 15 residues. CDR1 and CDR2 from the germline V gene are SEHNR and FQNEAQ (reference sequence). The CDR3 region is CASSPLGTGTETQYF. The CDR3 region has the DNA TGTGCCAGCAGCCCACTCGGGACAGGGACGGAGACCCAGTACTTC.

A few counts support this clonotype. This chain connects TRBV11-3 to TRBJ2-7, with D perhaps given as TRBD1 or TRBD2 (5 bases each). From germline, CDR1 is SGHNT and CDR2 YENEEA. Trimming took 6 bases from V and 0 from J, leaving 12 bases between them. The CDR3 has 14 amino acids. DNA for the CDR3: TGTGCCAGCAGTGAGGGACCTAGCTCCTACGAGCAGTACTTC. Its translation: CASSEGPSSYEQYF. The whole variable domain, filled in from reference TRBV11-3 and TRBJ2-7, reads EAGVVQSPRYKIIEKKQPVAFWCNPISGHNTLYWYLQNLGQGPELLIRYENEEAVDDSQLPKDRFSAERLKGVDSTLKIQPAELGDSAVYLCASSEGPSSYEQYFGPGTRLTVT.

The V and J genes are TRBV18 and TRBJ2-1, with a weak D call TRBD2 (5 bases). The CDR3 spans 15 residues. CDR1 is KGHSH and CDR2 is LQKENI in the germline V gene. The V and J ends lost 0 bases and 8 bases respectively, with 14 bases between them. The CDR3 here is CASSPPPTSTYEQFF. In DNA, the CDR3 is TGTGCCAGCTCACCACCCCCAACTAGTACCTATGAGCAGTTCTTC.

This clonotype has a handful of counts. V is TRBV5-1 and J is TRBJ2-3, with 8 bases aligning to TRBD2. This CDR3 contains 17 residues. J was trimmed by 0 bases and V by 4 bases; bases with no gene match: 10. Germline lookup yields CDR1 SGHRS and CDR2 YFSETQ. The CDR3 nucleotides read TGCGCCAGCAGCCTCCGGCTAGCGGGTTCTAGCACAGATACGCAGTATTTT. Translating gives CASSLRLAGSSTDTQYF.

This clonotype came up many times. The CDR3 protein is CASSYGLAAVDTQYF. Here the CDR3 DNA reads TGTGCCAGCAGTTACGGGTTAGCAGCGGTAGATACGCAGTATTTT. The gene calls are TRBV6-2 or TRBV6-3 and TRBJ2-3, with D possibly TRBD2 on 5 matching bases. CDR3 length: 15 amino acids. Looked up from germline, CDR1 is MNHEY and CDR2 is SVGEGT. Trimming took 2 bases from V and 5 from J, leaving 14 bases between them.

The rearrangement uses TRBV20-1 and TRBJ2-7; D gene uncertain. Germline CDR1 reads DFQATT; CDR2 reads SNEGSKA (reference sequence). The CDR3 extends over 13 amino acids. Trimming shortened V by 6 bases and J by 2 bases, and 14 bases separated the two germline ends. This CDR3 is CSASSSRAYEQYF. The CDR3 DNA is TGCAGTGCCTCCTCAAGTAGGGCCTACGAGCAGTACTTC.

The chain couples TRBV7-2 to TRBJ1-2, with D hard to call. Germline CDR1 SGHTA, CDR2 FQGNSA. The CDR3 extends over 13 amino acids. V lost 4 bases to trimming and J lost 0 bases, with 6 bases between them. This CDR3 reads CASSSQANYGYTF. In DNA, the CDR3 is TGTGCCAGCAGCTCCCAAGCTAACTATGGCTACACCTTC.

This clonotype was counted at least ten times. The chain employs TRBV13 and TRBJ2-3, with D possibly matching TRBD2 (5 bases). The ends were cut back, 5 bases at V and 2 bases at J, with 14 bases in the middle. The CDR3 totals 15 residues. The germline gives CDR1 PRHDT, CDR2 FYEKMQ (reference sequence). Here the CDR3 reads CASSPSAGPTDTQYF. The CDR3, as DNA: TGTGCCAGCAGCCCCTCTGCGGGCCCCACAGATACGCAGTATTTT.

The CDR3 region is CASSHLGLAGSYNEQFF. The CDR3, as DNA: TGTGCCAGCAGCCACCTAGGACTAGCGGGTTCCTACAATGAGCAGTTCTTC. This chain joins TRBV14 and TRBJ2-1; the match to TRBD2 covers 11 bases. The V segment lost 3 bases and the J segment 1 base; nucleotides outside the gene matches: 5. The CDR3 sequence is 17 residues long. Germline values: CDR1 SGHDN, CDR2 FVKESK.

The V call is TRBV6-5, the J call TRBJ2-7; 9 bases agree with TRBD2. This CDR3 has 15 residues. V shed 5 bases and J 7 bases; nucleotides not matched to a gene: 12. Germline V gives CDR1 MNHEY, CDR2 SVGAGI. CDR3 coding DNA: TGTGCCAGCAGTAGGGAACATAGCGGGAGAAGGGAGCAGTACTTC. Encoded protein: CASSREHSGRREQYF.

This clonotype was observed many times. This rearrangement joins TRBV29-1 to TRBJ1-2; D is undetermined. Germline CDR1 is SQVTM and CDR2 is ANQGSEA. Trimming took off 6 bases at V and 3 bases at J, with 14 bases between the two ends. This CDR3 is built from 13 residues. CDR3 sequence (DNA): TGCAGCGTACCCCGAACAAGTTACTATGGCTACACCTTC. Translation: CSVPRTSYYGYTF.

The chain joins TRBV30 to TRBJ2-7; 13 nucleotides agree with TRBD2. V lost 8 bases, J lost 2 bases, and 0 bases stayed unmatched. The CDR3 has 12 residues. Per germline, CDR1 GTSNPN and CDR2 SVGIG (reference sequence). CDR3 sequence reads: CAGLAGAYEQYF. The CDR3 bases are TGTGCCGGACTAGCGGGAGCCTACGAGCAGTACTTC.

V and J are TRBV7-9 and TRBJ2-2; possibly TRBD1 for D (6 bases). Germline-derived CDR1 and CDR2 are SEHNR and FQNEAQ (reference sequence). CDR3 size: 17 residues. Between the trimmed V and J ends, which lost 6 bases and 5 bases, there was a span of 22 bases. The CDR3 spells CASSPTGNSLGTGELFF. In DNA form, the CDR3 reads TGTGCCAGCAGTCCAACAGGGAACTCCTTGGGGACCGGGGAGCTGTTTTTT.

The chain is built from TRBV12-3 or TRBV12-4 and TRBJ1-3; no firm D call. Trimming stripped 6 bases from V and 0 bases from J, with 6 bases between. The CDR3 covers 13 residues. The CDR3 sequence is CASRQSSGNTIYF. CDR3 bases: TGTGCCAGCAGACAGTCCTCTGGAAACACCATATATTTT.

This clonotype was seen repeatedly, ten times or more. The chain joins TRBV4-1 to TRBJ1-2; D is uncertain. The CDR3 covers 16 residues. The germline CDR1 and CDR2 sequences are MGHRA and YSYEKL. Trimming stripped 0 bases from V and 5 bases from J, with 16 bases between. In DNA, the CDR3 is TGCGCCAGCAGCCAAGAATACATGTTGGGAGCTTATGGCTACACCTTC. This codes for CASSQEYMLGAYGYTF.

This clonotype was counted between two and nine times. CDR3 nucleotides: TGTGCTAGTGGTTTGGCTTTGTACGGCGGAGATTCACCCCTCCACTTT. It encodes CASGLALYGGDSPLHF. The chain links TRBV12-5 to TRBJ1-6; unclear D gene. The CDR3 runs to 16 residues. Trimming pared 1 base from V and 8 bases from J, leaving 15 bases between. Germline V gene lookup returns CDR1 LGHNT and CDR2 FRNRAP.